The 21 T cell receptor beta chains reported below all come from one sample, sequenced in a study of human T cells and chemical hapten exposure. MiXCR, applied by TCRdb to the RACE reads, yields one record per CDR3 protein. Among fewer than 85,000 distinct CDR3 sequences listed, approximately 8% were seen once. Regarding time point: healthy volunteer bleed at 6 weeks. The total RNA was obtained from whole blood that was not fractionated. Sample: whole blood. Receptors were obtained from a male donor in good health. Some clones in this sample may be carry-over from other donors' samples.

The chain links TRBV12-3 or TRBV12-4 to TRBJ2-6; D not resolved. The CDR3 totals 17 residues. Trimming removed 5 bases from V and 0 bases from J, with 14 bases in between. The CDR3 loop reads CASSRSGPYSGANVLTF. The CDR3 nucleotides are TGTGCCAGCAGTCGGTCCGGGCCCTACTCTGGGGCCAACGTCCTGACTTTC.

Of note for this clonotype: A read error is possible here, since a much larger clone lies one base away. V usage is TRBV6-6 and J usage is TRBJ1-5; TRBD1 matches 7 bases. The V segment lost 5 bases and the J segment 2 bases; nucleotides outside the gene matches: 18. Germline V CDR1 and CDR2: MNHNY, SVGAGI (reference sequence). CDR3 size: 19 residues. The CDR3 loop reads CASSGNGQASSAGNQPQHF. In DNA, the CDR3 is TGTGCCAGCAGTGGGAATGGACAGGCCTCGTCGGCGGGCAATCAGCCCCAGCATTTT.

This clonotype was seen repeatedly, ten times or more. V and J are TRBV12-3 or TRBV12-4 and TRBJ2-7, with D unresolved. This CDR3 has 12 residues. The V end was cut by 7 bases, the J end by 4 bases, with 11 bases between. CDR3 nucleotide sequence: TGTGCCAGCACCTCCCTGGGTTACGAGCAGTACTTC. Its protein product is CASTSLGYEQYF.

This chain joins TRBV29-1 and TRBJ2-7; D not certain. Germline CDR1 and CDR2: SQVTM and ANQGSEA. The CDR3 is 13 amino acids. With 1 base removed from V and 2 bases from J, the gap between germline ends came to 9 bases. The CDR3 here is CSVEGGIPYEQYF. In DNA form, the CDR3 reads TGCAGCGTTGAAGGTGGGATCCCCTACGAGCAGTACTTC.

This clonotype has a count of ten or more. This CDR3 is CASSASTDTQYF. CDR3 coding DNA: TGTGCCAGCTCAGCAAGCACAGATACGCAGTATTTT. This chain links TRBV18 with TRBJ2-3; unclear D gene. CDR1 is KGHSH, CDR2 LQKENI, per germline. V lost 5 bases and J lost 0, with 3 bases in between. The CDR3 is 12 amino acids.

Many counts were recorded for this clonotype. The DNA of the CDR3 is TGTGCCATCAGTGGGGGACTAGCGGGACAGTACGAGCAGTACTTC. Amino acids: CAISGGLAGQYEQYF. This chain uses TRBV10-3 with TRBJ2-7, with 13 positions matching TRBD2. The CDR3 extends over 15 amino acids. Trimming took 4 bases from V and 4 from J; bases not matched to a gene: 4. CDR1 and CDR2 from the germline V gene are ENHRY and SYGVKD.

This rearrangement joins TRBV20-1 to TRBJ1-6; weak D call: TRBD1 (5 bases). The CDR3 is 19 residues long. V was shortened by 1 base and J by 9 bases, with 28 bases between the two germline ends. Germline values: CDR1 DFQATT, CDR2 SNEGSKA (reference sequence). The chain's CDR3 is CSARGRGSPVRANFSPLHF. In DNA form, the CDR3 reads TGCAGTGCTAGAGGGAGGGGTTCCCCGGTGAGAGCGAATTTTTCACCCCTCCACTTT.

This clonotype appeared a few times. This chain joins TRBV6-5 and TRBJ1-2, with D possibly matching TRBD1 (6 bases). V lost 6 bases, J lost 1 base, and 12 bases lay in between. The CDR3 runs to 14 residues. Germline values: CDR1 MNHEY, CDR2 SVGAGI. In DNA form, the CDR3 reads TGTGCCAGCAGCCCGGACAGAATTAACTATGGCTACACCTTC. Its translation: CASSPDRINYGYTF.

The chain links TRBV29-1 to TRBJ1-2; TRBD1 aligns across 7 bases. The length of the CDR3 is 14 residues. The germline gives CDR1 SQVTM, CDR2 ANQGSEA. After removal of 6 bases from V and 6 bases from J, the junction contained 13 bases not matched to a gene. CDR3 sequence: CSVLSGTATDGYTF. Written as DNA, the CDR3 is TGCAGCGTGCTTTCCGGGACAGCTACTGATGGCTACACCTTC.

J is TRBJ2-1 and V is TRBV7-2; D remains unclear. CDR3 length: 12 residues. Germline V gene sequence: CDR1 SGHTA, CDR2 FQGNSA. V was pared by 6 bases and J by 14 bases, with 17 bases between. The CDR3 reads CASSFQGRVEFF. CDR3 nucleotides: TGTGCCAGCAGTTTCCAAGGTAGGGTGGAGTTCTTC.

Only a few counts were recorded for this clonotype. The chain carries TRBV6-5 and TRBJ1-1; D gene uncertain. CDR3 length: 14 residues. Germline assignment: CDR1 MNHEY and CDR2 SVGAGI. V was clipped by 2 bases and J by 0 bases, with 7 bases between them. The CDR3 protein is CASSYGWLNTEAFF. The DNA for the CDR3 is TGTGCCAGCAGTTACGGCTGGCTGAACACTGAAGCTTTCTTT.

There are a few counts of this clonotype. The chain carries TRBV6-5 and TRBJ2-7, with D possibly matching TRBD1 (5 bases). V was clipped by 6 bases and J by 4 bases, with 10 bases between them. CDR1 and CDR2 from the germline V gene are MNHEY and SVGAGI. This CDR3 is 12 amino acids long. Here the CDR3 DNA reads TGTGCCAGCAGCCATGACAGATACGAGCAGTACTTC. This encodes CASSHDRYEQYF.

This clonotype was detected a few times. This chain connects TRBV29-1 to TRBJ2-2, with 9 nucleotides matching TRBD1. The CDR3 is made up of 13 amino acids. Germline-derived CDR1 and CDR2 are SQVTM and ANQGSEA. With V trimmed by 7 bases and J by 3 bases, 3 bases remained unmatched. Here the CDR3 reads CSGRTGDTGELFF. In nucleotides, the CDR3 is TGCAGCGGAAGGACAGGGGACACCGGGGAGCTGTTTTTT.

In DNA, the CDR3 is TGTGCCAGCAGCCCGCACTCGGGGGAGACCCAGTACTTC. This gives the protein CASSPHSGETQYF. V gene TRBV7-9 combines with J gene TRBJ2-5; D possibly corresponds to TRBD2 (5 bases). Per germline, CDR1 SEHNR and CDR2 FQNEAQ (reference sequence). The V and J ends lost 5 bases and 5 bases respectively, with 12 bases between them. The CDR3 is 13 amino acids.

The V call is TRBV5-6, the J call TRBJ2-3, with 9 bases aligning to TRBD2. CDR3 length: 16 residues. With 0 bases clipped from V and 10 bases from J, the junction kept 12 bases outside the gene matches. Germline CDR1 is SGHDT and CDR2 is YYEEEE. The CDR3, as DNA: TGTGCCAGCAGCTTGGCGGAGCGGGAGGACCTAAGCGCGCAGTATTTT. Protein product: CASSLAEREDLSAQYF.

This sequence joins TRBV3-1 and TRBJ1-4; TRBD1 is a possible D gene (6 bases). The V gene lost 1 base and the J gene lost 7 bases, with 13 bases spanning the gap. CDR1 and CDR2 from the germline V gene are LGHDT and YNNKEL (reference sequence). The CDR3 is 15 amino acids. The CDR3 here is CASSQAGTQGEKLFF. The CDR3 DNA reads as TGTGCCAGCAGCCAAGCCGGGACACAGGGTGAAAAACTGTTTTTT.

The rearrangement joins TRBV20-1 to TRBJ1-6, with 10 bases aligning to TRBD1. V lost 6 bases to trimming and J lost 7 bases; unmatched junction nucleotides: 6. Germline V gene lookup returns CDR1 DFQATT and CDR2 SNEGSKA (reference sequence). CDR3 length: 14 residues. CDR3 in DNA: TGCAGTGCCCCTGGACAGGGGGTAAATTCACCCCTCCACTTT. Translating it yields CSAPGQGVNSPLHF.

The chain is built from TRBV20-1 and TRBJ1-4; possible D gene TRBD1, 6 bases. V was pared by 0 bases and J by 5 bases, with 13 bases between. This CDR3 comprises 15 residues. Germline V lookup: CDR1 DFQATT, CDR2 SNEGSKA (reference sequence). The CDR3 coding sequence is TGCAGTGCTAGAGATCAGGGGCTTTCGAATGAAAAACTGTTTTTT. It encodes CSARDQGLSNEKLFF.

This clonotype was observed a few times. The chain links TRBV12-3 or TRBV12-4 to TRBJ2-3; TRBD2 aligns across 13 bases. Unmatched junction bases numbered 2, after V lost 4 bases and J lost 4 bases. CDR3 size: 15 residues. The CDR3 reads CASSSTSGGPDTQYF. CDR3 sequence (DNA): TGTGCCAGCAGTTCGACTAGCGGGGGGCCAGATACGCAGTATTTT.

This clonotype was observed a handful of times. The DNA for the CDR3 is TGTGCCAGCAGCCAAGTTTCTAGCGGGGTTTCGGGGAATGAGCAGTTCTTC. Translation: CASSQVSSGVSGNEQFF. The chain uses TRBV4-2 and TRBJ2-1; TRBD2 agrees at 9 bases. The germline gives CDR1 LGHNA, CDR2 YNFKEQ. Germline trimming cut 1 base from V and 7 bases from J; bases unmatched to any gene: 11. The length of the CDR3 is 17 residues.

This clonotype was counted many times. The rearrangement links TRBV20-1 to TRBJ2-3; 16 positions agree with TRBD2. The CDR3 covers 18 residues. From germline, CDR1 is DFQATT and CDR2 SNEGSKA (reference sequence). V trimming: 2 bases; J trimming: 1 base; junction bases outside the gene matches: 6. As DNA, the CDR3 is TGCAGTGCTAGAAAGGGACTAGCGGGGGGGCTGGGCACAGATACGCAGTATTTT. As protein: CSARKGLAGGLGTDTQYF.